This T cell receptor beta chain was sequenced for a study of T-cell reconstitution after alpha-beta-depleted transplantation in children. The table lists this clonotype with a few counts. Unique molecular identifiers featured in how the TCRbeta library was prepared. Via MiXCR, TCRdb re-called the PCR reads, giving one row per CDR3 protein. Of more than 250,000 distinct CDR3 sequences in the sample, 9.9% are singletons; the top ten hold roughly a tenth. Trimming removed 8 bases from V and 3 bases from J, with 17 bases in between. CDR3 length: 15 amino acids. V gene TRBV12-3 or TRBV12-4 combines with J gene TRBJ1-5, with D possibly matching TRBD1 (5 bases). This TCR was sampled from a human donor who donated a stem cell graft to a child with SCID. The sequences come from PBMCs from the stem cell graft donor, collected from the stem cell graft. CDR3 protein: CASGSAAGINQPQHF. The DNA for the CDR3 is TGTGCCAGCGGATCTGCGGCAGGGATCAATCAGCCCCAGCATTTT.